This TCR beta chain comes out of a study of blood T cells in healthy people across ages. Sample-barcoded 5' priming and a J-beta primer mix drove a second PCR of roughly 6 to 12 cycles. Per-sample output comprised a minimum of 2.5 million paired-end reads containing CDR3. TCRdb used MiXCR to reprocess the 5' RACE reads, holding one entry per CDR3 protein. The table has 700,000 to 1,000,000 distinct CDR3 sequences, around 45% seen once. This clonotype has just a few counts. The CDR3 has 14 amino acids. The V gene lost 1 base and the J gene lost 0 bases, with 7 bases spanning the gap. Germline V gene sequence: CDR1 SGDLS, CDR2 YYNGEE.

The chain joins TRBV9 to TRBJ2-5; D possibly corresponds to TRBD2 (5 bases). This TCR came from a man between 60 and 75 years old in good health. Sequencing was done on a sample of blood. This CDR3 is CASSVRGNQETQYF. In DNA, the CDR3 is TGTGCCAGCAGCGTACGAGGGAACCAAGAGACCCAGTACTTC.